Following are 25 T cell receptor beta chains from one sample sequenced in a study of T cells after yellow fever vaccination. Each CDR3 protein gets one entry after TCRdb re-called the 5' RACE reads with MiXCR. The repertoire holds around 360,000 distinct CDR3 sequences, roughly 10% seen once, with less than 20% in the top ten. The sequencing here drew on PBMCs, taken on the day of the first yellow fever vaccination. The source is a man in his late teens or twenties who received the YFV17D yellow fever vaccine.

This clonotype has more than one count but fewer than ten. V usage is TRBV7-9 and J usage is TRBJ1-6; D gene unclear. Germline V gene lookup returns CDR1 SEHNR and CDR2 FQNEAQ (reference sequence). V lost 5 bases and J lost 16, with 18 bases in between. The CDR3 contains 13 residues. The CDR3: CASSPPGPPILHF. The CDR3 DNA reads TGTGCCAGCAGCCCACCCGGGCCGCCAATTCTCCACTTT.

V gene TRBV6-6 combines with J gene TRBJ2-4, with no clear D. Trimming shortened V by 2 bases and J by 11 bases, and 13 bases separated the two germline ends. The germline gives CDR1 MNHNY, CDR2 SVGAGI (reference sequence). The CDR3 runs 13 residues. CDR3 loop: CASSYRQLELQYF. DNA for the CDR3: TGTGCCAGCAGTTACCGGCAGCTAGAGCTTCAGTACTTC.

The CDR3 DNA follows: TGTGCCAGCAGCTACAGGGGCAGGTACGAGCAGTACTTC. It translates to CASSYRGRYEQYF. The J gene is TRBJ2-7, the V gene TRBV7-9, with TRBD1 matching 7 bases. Germline CDR1 is SEHNR and CDR2 is FQNEAQ (reference sequence). The trim removed 4 bases at V and 4 bases at J, leaving 4 bases unmatched. The CDR3 spans 13 residues. The full variable domain, its missing parts supplied by reference TRBV7-9 and TRBJ2-7, is DTGVSQNPRHKITKRGQNVTFRCDPISEHNRLYWYRQTLGQGPEFLTYFQNEAQLEKSRLLSDRFSAERPKGSFSTLEIQRTEQGDSAMYLCASSYRGRYEQYFGPGTRLTVT.

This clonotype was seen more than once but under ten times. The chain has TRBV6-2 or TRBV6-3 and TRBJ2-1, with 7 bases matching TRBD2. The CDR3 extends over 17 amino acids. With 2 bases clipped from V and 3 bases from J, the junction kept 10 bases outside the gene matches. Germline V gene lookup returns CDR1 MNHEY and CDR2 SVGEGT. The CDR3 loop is CASSYVLGGGGYNEQFF. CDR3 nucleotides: TGTGCCAGCAGTTACGTCTTAGGCGGGGGAGGCTACAATGAGCAGTTCTTC.

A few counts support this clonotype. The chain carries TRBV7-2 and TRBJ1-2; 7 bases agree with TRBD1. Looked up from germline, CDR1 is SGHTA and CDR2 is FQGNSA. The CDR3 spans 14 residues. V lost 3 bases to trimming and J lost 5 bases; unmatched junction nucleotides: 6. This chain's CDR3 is CASSLMTGFYGYTF. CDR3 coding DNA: TGTGCCAGCAGCTTGATGACAGGGTTTTATGGCTACACCTTC.

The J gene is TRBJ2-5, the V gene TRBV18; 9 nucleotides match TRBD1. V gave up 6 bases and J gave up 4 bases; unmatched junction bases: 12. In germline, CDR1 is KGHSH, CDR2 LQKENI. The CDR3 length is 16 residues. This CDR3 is CASSRLTGGTGETQYF. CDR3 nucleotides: TGTGCCAGCTCTCGACTGACAGGGGGAACAGGAGAGACCCAGTACTTC.

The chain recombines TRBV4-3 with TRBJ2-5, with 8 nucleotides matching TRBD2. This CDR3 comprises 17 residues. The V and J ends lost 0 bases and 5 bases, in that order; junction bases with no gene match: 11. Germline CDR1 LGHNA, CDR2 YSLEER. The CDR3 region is CASSQDLGSQRGETQYF. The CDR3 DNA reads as TGCGCCAGCAGCCAAGATCTGGGCAGTCAGCGGGGGGAGACCCAGTACTTC.

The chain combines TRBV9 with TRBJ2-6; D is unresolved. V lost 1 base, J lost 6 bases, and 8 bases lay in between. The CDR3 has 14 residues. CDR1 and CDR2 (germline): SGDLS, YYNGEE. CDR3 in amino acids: CASSVPPEANVLTF. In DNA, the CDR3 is TGTGCCAGCAGCGTACCCCCCGAGGCCAACGTCCTGACTTTC. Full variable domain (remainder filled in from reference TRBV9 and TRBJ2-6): DSGVTQTPKHLITATGQRVTLRCSPRSGDLSVYWYQQSLDQGLQFLIQYYNGEERAKGNILERFSAQQFPDLHSELNLSSLELGDSALYFCASSVPPEANVLTFGAGSRLTVL.

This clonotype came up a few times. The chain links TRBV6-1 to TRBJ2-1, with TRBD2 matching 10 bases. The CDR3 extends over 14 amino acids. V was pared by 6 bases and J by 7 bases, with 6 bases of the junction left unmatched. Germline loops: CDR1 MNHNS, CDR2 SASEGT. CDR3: CASRPSGGDNEQFF. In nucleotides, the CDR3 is TGTGCCAGCAGACCTAGCGGGGGAGATAATGAGCAGTTCTTC.

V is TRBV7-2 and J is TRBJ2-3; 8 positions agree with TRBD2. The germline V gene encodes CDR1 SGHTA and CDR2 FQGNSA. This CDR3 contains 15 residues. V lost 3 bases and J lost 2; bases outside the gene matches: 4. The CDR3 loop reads CASSFTSGSTDTQYF. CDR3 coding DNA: TGTGCCAGCAGCTTTACTAGCGGTTCCACAGATACGCAGTATTTT.

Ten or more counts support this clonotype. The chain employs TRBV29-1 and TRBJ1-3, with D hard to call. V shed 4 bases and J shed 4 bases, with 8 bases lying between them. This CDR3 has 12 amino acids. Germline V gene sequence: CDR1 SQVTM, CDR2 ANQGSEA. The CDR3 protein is CSVAEAGNTIYF. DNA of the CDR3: TGCAGCGTTGCCGAGGCGGGAAACACCATATATTTT.

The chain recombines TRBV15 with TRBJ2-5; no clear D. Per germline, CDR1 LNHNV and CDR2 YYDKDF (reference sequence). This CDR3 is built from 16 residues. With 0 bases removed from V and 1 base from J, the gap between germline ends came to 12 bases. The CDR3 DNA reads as TGTGCCACCAGCAGAGAATTTGGGCAGAGCCAAGAGACCCAGTACTTC. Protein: CATSREFGQSQETQYF.

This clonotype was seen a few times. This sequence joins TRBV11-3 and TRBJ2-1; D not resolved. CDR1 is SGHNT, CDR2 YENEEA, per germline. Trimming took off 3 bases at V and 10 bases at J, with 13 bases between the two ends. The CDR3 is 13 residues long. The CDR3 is CASSLVPKHEQFF. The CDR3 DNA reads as TGTGCCAGCAGCTTGGTCCCTAAACACGAGCAGTTCTTC.

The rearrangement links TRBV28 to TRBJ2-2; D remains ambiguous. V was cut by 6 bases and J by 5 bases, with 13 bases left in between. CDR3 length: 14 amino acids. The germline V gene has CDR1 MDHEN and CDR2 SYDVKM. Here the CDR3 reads CASSLLLPTGELFF. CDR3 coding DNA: TGTGCCAGCAGCCTACTGCTCCCTACCGGGGAGCTGTTTTTT.

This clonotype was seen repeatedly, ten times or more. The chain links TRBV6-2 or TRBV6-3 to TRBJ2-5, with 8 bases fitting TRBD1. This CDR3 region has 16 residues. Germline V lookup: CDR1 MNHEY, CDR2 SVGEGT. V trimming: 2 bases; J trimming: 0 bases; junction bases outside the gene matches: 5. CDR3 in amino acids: CASSYETGAYQETQYF. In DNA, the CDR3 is TGTGCCAGCAGTTACGAGACAGGGGCCTACCAAGAGACCCAGTACTTC.

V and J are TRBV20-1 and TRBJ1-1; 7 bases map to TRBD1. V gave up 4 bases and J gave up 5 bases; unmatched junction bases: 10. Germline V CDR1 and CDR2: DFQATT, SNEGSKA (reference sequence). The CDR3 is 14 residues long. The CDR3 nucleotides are TGCAGTGCTACGGGGTATAGGGGGCGAACTGAAGCTTTCTTT. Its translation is CSATGYRGRTEAFF.

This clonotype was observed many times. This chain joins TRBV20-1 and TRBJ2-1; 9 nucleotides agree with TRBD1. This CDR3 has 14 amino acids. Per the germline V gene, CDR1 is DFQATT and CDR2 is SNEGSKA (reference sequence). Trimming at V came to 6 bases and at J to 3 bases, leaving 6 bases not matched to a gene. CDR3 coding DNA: TGCAGTGCACAACCGGGACAGGGCTACAATGAGCAGTTCTTC. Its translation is CSAQPGQGYNEQFF.

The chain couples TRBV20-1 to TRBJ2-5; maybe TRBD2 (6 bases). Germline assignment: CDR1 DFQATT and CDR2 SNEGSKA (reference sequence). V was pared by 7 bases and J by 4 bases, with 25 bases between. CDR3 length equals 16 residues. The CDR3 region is CSVTRDWASQGETQYF. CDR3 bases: TGCAGTGTTACCCGGGACTGGGCTAGCCAGGGAGAGACCCAGTACTTC.

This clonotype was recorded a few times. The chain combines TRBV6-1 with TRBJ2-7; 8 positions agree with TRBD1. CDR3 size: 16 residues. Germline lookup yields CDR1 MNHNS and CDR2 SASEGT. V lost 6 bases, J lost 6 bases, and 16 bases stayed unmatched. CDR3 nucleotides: TGTGCCAGCAGATCCACAGGGGGACACTATTTTCGCGAGCAGTACTTC. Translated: CASRSTGGHYFREQYF.

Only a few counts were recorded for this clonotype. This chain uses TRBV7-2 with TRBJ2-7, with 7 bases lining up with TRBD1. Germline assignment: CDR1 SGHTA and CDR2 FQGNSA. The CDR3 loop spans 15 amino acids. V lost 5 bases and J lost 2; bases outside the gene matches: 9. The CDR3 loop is CASSTKRTGAYEQYF. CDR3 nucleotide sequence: TGTGCCAGCAGCACCAAGCGGACAGGAGCCTACGAGCAGTACTTC.

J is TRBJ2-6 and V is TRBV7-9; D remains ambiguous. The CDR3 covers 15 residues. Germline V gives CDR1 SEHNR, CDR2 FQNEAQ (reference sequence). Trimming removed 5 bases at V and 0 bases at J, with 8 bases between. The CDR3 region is CASSPASSGANVLTF. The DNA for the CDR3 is TGTGCCAGCAGCCCCGCGTCCTCTGGGGCCAACGTCCTGACTTTC.

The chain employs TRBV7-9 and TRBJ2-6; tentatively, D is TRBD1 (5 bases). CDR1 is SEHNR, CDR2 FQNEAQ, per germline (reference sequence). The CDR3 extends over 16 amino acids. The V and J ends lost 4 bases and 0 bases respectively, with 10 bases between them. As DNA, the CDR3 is TGTGCCAGCAGCTCGAGACAGTCCTCTGGGGCCAACGTCCTGACTTTC. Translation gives CASSSRQSSGANVLTF.

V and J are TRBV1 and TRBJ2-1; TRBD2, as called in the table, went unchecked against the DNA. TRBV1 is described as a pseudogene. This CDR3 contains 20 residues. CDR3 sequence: CTSSPGKTSGGPSPYNEQFF. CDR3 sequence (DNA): TGCACCAGCAGCCCTGGAAAGACTAGCGGGGGGCCCTCCCCCTACAATGAGCAGTTCTTC.

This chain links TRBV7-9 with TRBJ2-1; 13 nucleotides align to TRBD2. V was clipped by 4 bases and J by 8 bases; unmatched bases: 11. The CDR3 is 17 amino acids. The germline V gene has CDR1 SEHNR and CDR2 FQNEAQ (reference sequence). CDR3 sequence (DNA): TGTGCCAGCAGCTCCACTAGCGGGGGGGCATGGACGGATGAGCAGTTCTTC. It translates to CASSSTSGGAWTDEQFF.

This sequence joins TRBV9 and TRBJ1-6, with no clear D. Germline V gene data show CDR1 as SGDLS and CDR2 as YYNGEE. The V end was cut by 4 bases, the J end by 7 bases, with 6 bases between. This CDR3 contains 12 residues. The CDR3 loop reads CASSRDNSPLHF. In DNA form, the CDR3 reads TGTGCCAGCAGCCGCGACAATTCACCCCTCCACTTT.